Only a few counts were recorded for the clone carrying this T cell receptor (beta chain). Antigen: not known. The sample originates from a study of T cells after yellow fever vaccination. Across the study: SMART-Seq v4 Ultra Low Input prepared libraries from low-cell fractions. General observations from the study: Abundant bulk-derived clonotypes could contaminate FACS-sorted repertoires. Most clones from primary vaccination were detected again post-booster (about 96% CD4, 88% CD8).

As TCR cDNA was made by 5'RACE template switching, a universal primer site and UMIs were added. MiXCR, run by TCRdb on the 5' RACE reads, gives a single entry per CDR3 protein. The top ten hold approximately 42% of the sample, which has fewer than 85,000 distinct CDR3 sequences, approximately 7.5% seen once. The CDR3 is 14 amino acids. V was pared by 5 bases and J by 4 bases, with 13 bases between. Germline loops: CDR1 SGHTA, CDR2 FQGNSA. The sequence was collected from a man aged 25-45 years who received the YFV17D yellow fever vaccine. This rearrangement joins TRBV7-2 to TRBJ2-3; D unclear. The sequencing here drew on CD8+ T cells sorted from PBMCs, taken on the day of the yellow fever booster vaccination. CDR3 loop: CASSRIGRPDTQYF. CDR3 coding DNA: TGTGCCAGCAGCCGTATCGGGCGTCCAGATACGCAGTATTTT.